The 12 T cell receptor beta chains given below trace back to one sample, sequenced in a study of OX40 agonist ivuxolimab in advanced cancers. Assay used: immunoSEQ multiplex PCR; TCRdb lists only in-frame clones, some missing. This table holds tens of thousands of clones, around nine tenths found once. Sequencing was performed on CD4+ or CD8+ T cells sorted from blood, taken in a trial of the OX40 agonist ivuxolimab. These receptors all come from an adult with an advanced solid tumor such as melanoma, head and neck, liver or kidney cancer.

The DNA of the CDR3 is TGTGCCCGTCAGGGACTAGCGGGAGGTTCCCAAGAGACCCAGTACTTC. Translated, it gives CARQGLAGGSQETQYF. This chain joins TRBV21-1 and TRBJ2-5; whether TRBD2, the table's D call, matches the DNA was not checked. TRBV21-1 is deemed a pseudogene. The CDR3 has 16 residues.

The chain carries TRBV28 and TRBJ1-5; D unclear. Germline loops: CDR1 MDHEN, CDR2 SYDVKM. The germline V and J ends were trimmed by 2 bases and 4 bases, with 12 bases remaining between them. The CDR3 runs 15 residues. The CDR3 protein is CASSLAGGLNQPQHF. In DNA, the CDR3 is TGTGCCAGCAGTTTAGCTGGTGGGCTAAATCAGCCCCAGCATTTT. Looking up the rest from reference TRBV28 and TRBJ1-5 gives the full variable domain: DVKVTQSSRYLVKRTGEKVFLECVQDMDHENMFWYRQDPGLGLRLIYFSYDVKMKEKGDIPEGYSVSREKKERFSLILESASTNQTSMYLCASSLAGGLNQPQHFGDGTRLSIL.

The rearrangement uses TRBV18 and TRBJ2-7; possibly TRBD1 for D (6 bases). Germline V lookup: CDR1 KGHSH, CDR2 LQKENI. This CDR3 contains 15 residues. The V end was cut by 4 bases, the J end by 0 bases, with 13 bases between. CDR3 DNA: TGTGCCAGCTCACAGCCAGGGGCTAGCTCCTACGAGCAGTACTTC. Protein sequence: CASSQPGASSYEQYF.

This clone was recorded a few times. The chain combines TRBV10-3 with TRBJ1-1; D is uncertain. The germline V gene has CDR1 ENHRY and CDR2 SYGVKD. CDR3 size: 15 residues. The V end lost 3 bases, the J end lost 0 bases, and 11 bases lay between the germline ends. CDR3 nucleotide sequence: TGTGCCATCAGTGACAACGGAGTCGTGAACACTGAAGCTTTCTTT. Its translation is CAISDNGVVNTEAFF.

This clone occurred once. The chain links TRBV5-3 to TRBJ2-7; no clear D gene. TRBV5-3 is assigned to the ORF class and has an uncertain function. Deletions cut 0 bases from V and 2 bases from J, with 6 bases between. The CDR3 covers 13 residues. CDR3 bases: TGTGCCAGAAGCTTGGTTAGGGCCTACGAGCAGTACTTC. It is translated as CARSLVRAYEQYF.

The chain recombines TRBV28 with TRBJ1-2; D is possibly TRBD1 (5 bases). The CDR3 consists of 13 residues. Per germline, CDR1 MDHEN and CDR2 SYDVKM. The ends were cut back, 5 bases at V and 5 bases at J, with 12 bases in the middle. CDR3 amino acids: CASSTHGGYGYTF. The CDR3 coding sequence is TGTGCCAGCAGTACTCACGGGGGGTATGGCTACACCTTC.

The V gene is TRBV7-9, the J gene TRBJ1-5; tentatively, D is TRBD1 (6 bases). The length of the CDR3 is 15 residues. The germline gives CDR1 SEHNR, CDR2 FQNEAQ (reference sequence). V lost 5 bases to trimming and J lost 2 bases, with 13 bases between them. The CDR3: CASSATGPGNQPQHF. The CDR3, as DNA: TGTGCCAGCAGCGCGACAGGCCCTGGCAATCAGCCCCAGCATTTT.

The J gene is TRBJ2-1, the V gene TRBV7-3; no definite D call. Trimming took off 2 bases at V and 1 base at J, with 12 bases between the two ends. CDR3 length: 16 residues. Germline CDR1 reads SGHTA; CDR2 reads FQGTGA. The DNA for the CDR3 is TGTGCCAGCAGCTTAGACAAAGTACGATCCTACAATGAGCAGTTCTTC. Its translation: CASSLDKVRSYNEQFF.

This chain connects TRBV19 to TRBJ2-5, with TRBD2 matching over 9 bases. There are 15 residues in the CDR3. With 3 bases clipped from V and 2 bases from J, the junction kept 4 bases outside the gene matches. Germline assignment: CDR1 LNHDA and CDR2 SQIVND (reference sequence). The CDR3 loop is CASSMGSGRQETQYF. In DNA, the CDR3 is TGTGCCAGTAGTATGGGTAGCGGGAGACAAGAGACCCAGTACTTC.

The CDR3 protein is CASSIEGGGQGAQYF. The CDR3 region has the DNA TGTGCCAGTAGTATCGAAGGCGGAGGCCAAGGGGCCCAGTACTTC. The chain uses TRBV19 and TRBJ2-5; the D gene could be TRBD1 or TRBD2 (5 bases each). The length of the CDR3 is 15 residues. CDR1 and CDR2 (germline): LNHDA, SQIVND (reference sequence). V gave up 3 bases and J gave up 9 bases, with 20 bases separating them. The full variable domain, in which reference TRBV19 and TRBJ2-5 provide the parts outside the CDR3, is DGGITQSPKYLFRKEGQNVTLSCEQNLNHDAMYWYRQDPGQGLRLIYYSQIVNDFQKGDIAEGYSVSREKKESFPLTVTSAQKNPTAFYLCASSIEGGGQGAQYFGPGTRLLVL.

This chain joins TRBV7-6 and TRBJ2-5, with D unresolved. In germline, CDR1 is SGHVS, CDR2 FNYEAQ. The CDR3 sequence is 13 residues long. V was clipped by 5 bases and J by 1 base, with 8 bases between them. CDR3 sequence (DNA): TGTGCCAGCAGCAGCCCCGTCCAAGAGACCCAGTACTTC. Translated, it gives CASSSPVQETQYF.

This clone has a single count. The chain uses TRBV7-9 and TRBJ2-2; TRBD1 might be the D (6 bases). Between the trimmed V and J ends, which lost 8 bases and 7 bases, there was a span of 17 bases. This CDR3 spans 14 amino acids. Germline CDR1 reads SEHNR; CDR2 reads FQNEAQ (reference sequence). The CDR3 DNA sequence: TGTGCCAGCGGAACCGGGACATTCAGCGGGGAGCTGTTTTTT. Translating it yields CASGTGTFSGELFF.